This T cell receptor (beta chain) originates from a study of beta chain features in type 1 diabetes. The germline gives CDR1 LNHDA, CDR2 SQIVND (reference sequence). This CDR3 comprises 13 residues. V gave up 6 bases and J gave up 2 bases, with 10 bases separating them. Sequencing targeted expressed TCRB transcripts, as all isolated RNA had been reverse transcribed. TCRdb keeps only in-frame clones here, not all; method: immunoSEQ multiplex PCR. The sample consists of 200,000 to 250,000 clones, 7.5% to 10% of them appearing once. In this sample, this clone turned up a few times. The chain has TRBV19 and TRBJ1-2; weak D call: TRBD1 (5 bases). This TCR was recovered from a woman in her late teens or twenties in good health. The sequenced sample was naive CD4+ T cells from blood. The DNA of the CDR3 is TGTGCCAGTAGGAAGACAGTAAACTATGGCTACACCTTC. Translation gives CASRKTVNYGYTF.